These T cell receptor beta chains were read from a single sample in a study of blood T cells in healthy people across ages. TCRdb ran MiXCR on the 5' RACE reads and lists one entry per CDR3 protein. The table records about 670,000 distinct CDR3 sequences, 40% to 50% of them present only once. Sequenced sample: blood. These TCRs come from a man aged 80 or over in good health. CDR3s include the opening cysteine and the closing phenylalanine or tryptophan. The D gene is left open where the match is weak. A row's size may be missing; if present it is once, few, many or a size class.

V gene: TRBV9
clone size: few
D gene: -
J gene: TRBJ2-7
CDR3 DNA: TGTGCCAGCAACCTAGACGGATTTAGCGAGCAGTACTTC
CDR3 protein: CASNLDGFSEQYF

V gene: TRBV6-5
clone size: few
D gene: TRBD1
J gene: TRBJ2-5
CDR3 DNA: TGTGCCAGCAGGCAGGACAGGGGGCCAGAGACCCAGTACTTC
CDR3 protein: CASRQDRGPETQYF

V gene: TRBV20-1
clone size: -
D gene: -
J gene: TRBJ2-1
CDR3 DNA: TGCAGTGCTAGTTTCGGCAAGTACAATGAGCAGTTCTTC
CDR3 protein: CSASFGKYNEQFF

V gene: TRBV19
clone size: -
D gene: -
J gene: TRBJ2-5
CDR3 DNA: TGTGCCAGCAGTAGAGGGCAGGTCTACCAAGAGACCCAGTACTTC
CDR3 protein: CASSRGQVYQETQYF

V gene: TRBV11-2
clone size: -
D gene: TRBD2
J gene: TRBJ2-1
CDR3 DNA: TGTGCCAGCAGAAATGGGACTAGCAATGAGCAGTTCTTC
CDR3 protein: CASRNGTSNEQFF

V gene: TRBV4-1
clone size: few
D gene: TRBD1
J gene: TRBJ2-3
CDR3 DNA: TGCGCCAGCAGTCGGACAGGGGGCTGGAACACAGATACGCAGTATTTT
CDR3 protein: CASSRTGGWNTDTQYF

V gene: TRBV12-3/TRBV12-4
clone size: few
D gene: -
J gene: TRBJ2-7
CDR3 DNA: TGTGCCAGCAGTTTAGTTGCGGGTAGATACGAGCAGTACTTC
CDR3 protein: CASSLVAGRYEQYF

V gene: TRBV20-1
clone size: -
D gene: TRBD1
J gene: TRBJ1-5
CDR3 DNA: TGCAGTGCTAGAACAACAGGGGATGGGCAGCCCCAGCATTTT
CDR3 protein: CSARTTGDGQPQHF

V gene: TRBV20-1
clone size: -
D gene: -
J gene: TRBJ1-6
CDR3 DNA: TGCAGTGCTAGAGATGCCCGCCGGACGGACAATTCACCCCTCCACTTT
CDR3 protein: CSARDARRTDNSPLHF

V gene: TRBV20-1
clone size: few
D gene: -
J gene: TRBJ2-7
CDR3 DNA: TGCAGTGCTAGCTTTGGGCAGGTCGGCGAGCAGTACTTC
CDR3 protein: CSASFGQVGEQYF

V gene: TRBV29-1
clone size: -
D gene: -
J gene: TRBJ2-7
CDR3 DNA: TGCAGCCCATCAGGGTCCAGGTACGAGCAGTACTTC
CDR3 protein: CSPSGSRYEQYF

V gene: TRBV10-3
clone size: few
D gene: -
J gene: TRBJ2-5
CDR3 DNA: TGTGCCATCAGTGATCGGGGGACCCAGACCCAGTACTTC
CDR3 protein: CAISDRGTQTQYF

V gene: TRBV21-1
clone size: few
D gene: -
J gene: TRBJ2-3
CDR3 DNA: TGTGCCAGCAGCAAAGCCCCCCGGAGAGAAACAGATACGCAGTATTTT
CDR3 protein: CASSKAPRRETDTQYF

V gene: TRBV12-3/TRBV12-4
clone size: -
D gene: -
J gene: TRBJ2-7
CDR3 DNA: TGTGCCAGCAGGGGAGACAAGGGGTCCTACGAGCAGTACTTC
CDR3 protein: CASRGDKGSYEQYF

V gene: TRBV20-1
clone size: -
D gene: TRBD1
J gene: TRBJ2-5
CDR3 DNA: TGCAGTGCTAACCGCCCGACAGGGGGCCAAGAGACCCAGTACTTC
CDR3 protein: CSANRPTGGQETQYF

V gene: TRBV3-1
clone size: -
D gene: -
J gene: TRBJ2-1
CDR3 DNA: TGTGCCAGCAGCGGCCGACGGACGCTGCACTACAATGAGCAGTTCTTC
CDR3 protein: CASSGRRTLHYNEQFF

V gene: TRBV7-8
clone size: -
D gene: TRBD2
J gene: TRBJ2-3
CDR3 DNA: TGTGCCAGCAGCCCTTTAGCGGGAGTGGGCCCAGATACGCAGTATTTT
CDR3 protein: CASSPLAGVGPDTQYF